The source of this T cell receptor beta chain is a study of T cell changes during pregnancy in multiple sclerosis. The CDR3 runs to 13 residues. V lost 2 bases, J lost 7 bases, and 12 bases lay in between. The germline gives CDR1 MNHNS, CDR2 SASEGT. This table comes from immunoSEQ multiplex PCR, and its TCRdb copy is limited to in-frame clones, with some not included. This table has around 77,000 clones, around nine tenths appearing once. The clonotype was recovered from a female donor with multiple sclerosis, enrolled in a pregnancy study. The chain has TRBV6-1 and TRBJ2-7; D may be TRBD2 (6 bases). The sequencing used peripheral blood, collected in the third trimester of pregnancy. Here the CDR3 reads CASSESNRGEQYF. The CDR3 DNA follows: TGTGCCAGCAGTGAAAGTAACCGGGGGGAGCAGTACTTC.